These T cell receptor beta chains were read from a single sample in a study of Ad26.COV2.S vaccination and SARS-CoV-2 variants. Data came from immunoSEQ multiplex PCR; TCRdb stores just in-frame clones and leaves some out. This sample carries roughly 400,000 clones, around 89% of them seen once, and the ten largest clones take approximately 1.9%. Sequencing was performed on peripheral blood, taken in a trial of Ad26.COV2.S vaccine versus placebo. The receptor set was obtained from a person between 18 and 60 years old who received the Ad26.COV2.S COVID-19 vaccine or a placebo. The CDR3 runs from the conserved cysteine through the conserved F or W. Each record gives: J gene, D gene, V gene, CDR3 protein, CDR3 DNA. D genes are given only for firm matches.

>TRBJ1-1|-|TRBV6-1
CASSEAITVMNTEAFF
TGTGCCAGCAGTGAAGCAATAACAGTCATGAACACTGAAGCTTTCTTT
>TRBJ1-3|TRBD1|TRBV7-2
CASSAYRGQGNTIYF
TGTGCCAGCAGCGCGTACAGGGGGCAGGGAAACACCATATATTTT
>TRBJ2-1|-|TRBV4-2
CASSQGQGGRSYNEQFF
TGTGCCAGCAGCCAAGGCCAGGGCGGGCGCTCCTACAATGAGCAGTTCTTC
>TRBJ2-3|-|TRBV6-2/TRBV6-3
CASSYHRPLTTDTQYF
TGTGCCAGCAGTTACCACAGGCCCCTCACTACAGATACGCAGTATTTT
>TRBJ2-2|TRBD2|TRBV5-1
CASSISPPSGRYRTGELFF
TGCGCCAGCAGCATCTCCCCCCCTAGCGGGAGATATCGTACCGGGGAGCTGTTTTTT
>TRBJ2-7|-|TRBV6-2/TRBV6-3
CASSYGTSYEQYF
TGTGCCAGCAGTTACGGGACATCCTACGAGCAGTACTTC
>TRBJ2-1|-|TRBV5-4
CASSRGLPPDNEQFF
TGTGCCAGCAGCCGGGGACTCCCACCGGACAATGAGCAGTTCTTC
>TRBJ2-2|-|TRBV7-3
CASSLYGLNTGELFF
TGTGCCAGCAGCTTATATGGACTGAACACCGGGGAGCTGTTTTTT
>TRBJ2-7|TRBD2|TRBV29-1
CSARVGLAGAGEQYF
TGCAGCGCCCGAGTCGGGCTAGCGGGAGCCGGCGAGCAGTACTTC
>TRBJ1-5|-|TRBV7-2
CASRGQAGQPQHF
TGTGCCAGCAGAGGGCAGGCCGGTCAGCCCCAGCATTTT
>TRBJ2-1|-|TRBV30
CAWSPFNEQFF
TGTGCCTGGAGTCCCTTCAATGAGCAGTTCTTC
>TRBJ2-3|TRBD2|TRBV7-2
CASSLTSGRNTQYF
TGTGCCAGCAGCCTAACTAGCGGGAGAAATACGCAGTATTTT
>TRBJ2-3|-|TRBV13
CASSPDSTDTQYF
TGTGCCAGCAGCCCCGACAGTACAGATACGCAGTATTTT
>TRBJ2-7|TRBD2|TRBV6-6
CASSYPGGSYEQYF
TGTGCCAGCAGTTACCCCGGGGGGTCCTACGAGCAGTACTTC
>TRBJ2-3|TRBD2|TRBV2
CASSLLGPGGADTQYF
TGTGCCAGCAGTCTTTTAGGTCCGGGAGGAGCAGATACGCAGTATTTT
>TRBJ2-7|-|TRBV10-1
CASSDSMEEQYF
TGCGCCAGCAGTGATTCCATGGAGGAGCAGTACTTC
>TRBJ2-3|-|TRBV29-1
CSVSSRADTQYF
TGCAGCGTCTCTAGCAGGGCAGATACGCAGTATTTT
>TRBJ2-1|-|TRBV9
CASSVGSRGNEQFF
TGTGCCAGCAGCGTAGGATCTCGAGGGAATGAGCAGTTCTTC
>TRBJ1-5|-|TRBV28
CASRGWNQPQHF
TGTGCCAGCAGGGGGTGGAATCAGCCCCAGCATTTT
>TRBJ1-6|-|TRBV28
CASSFWARRGSSYNSPLHF
TGTGCCAGCAGTTTTTGGGCCCGGCGGGGGAGCTCCTATAATTCACCCCTCCACTTT
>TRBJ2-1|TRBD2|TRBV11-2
CASARGDEQFF
TGTGCCAGCGCTCGGGGGGATGAGCAGTTCTTC
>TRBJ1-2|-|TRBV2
CASIEVRGGYTF
TGTGCCAGCATCGAGGTGCGGGGTGGCTACACCTTC